The 25 T cell receptor beta chains presented below share a single source sample, sequenced in a study of chemoradiotherapy in HPV16-positive cancers. Method: immunoSEQ multiplex PCR; TCRdb's copy keeps in-frame clones and lacks some. The sample carries 5,400 or so clones, about 69% recorded once. The material was tumor tissue, obtained from a patient who underwent chemoradiotherapy. These receptors were obtained from a human donor with HPV-associated anogenital cancer.

V gene TRBV11-2 combines with J gene TRBJ2-1; 14 positions agree with TRBD2. Looked up from germline, CDR1 is SGHAT and CDR2 is FQNNGV. The CDR3 has 17 residues. J gave up 7 bases and V 5 bases, and 10 bases lay outside the gene matches. The CDR3: CASSPGLAGVGTNEQFF. CDR3 DNA: TGTGCCAGCAGCCCGGGACTAGCGGGAGTAGGTACGAATGAGCAGTTCTTC.

V and J are TRBV13 and TRBJ2-5, with a possible D match to TRBD2 (5 bases). Germline V gene lookup returns CDR1 PRHDT and CDR2 FYEKMQ (reference sequence). V lost 5 bases to trimming and J lost 3 bases, with 13 bases between them. This CDR3 spans 14 amino acids. CDR3 loop: CASSPREFEETQYF. The CDR3 DNA reads as TGTGCCAGCAGCCCCCGGGAATTCGAAGAGACCCAGTACTTC.

This clone was seen only once. The V and J genes are TRBV7-3 and TRBJ2-1; a possible D gene is TRBD1 (5 bases). The CDR3 is made up of 14 amino acids. Germline-derived CDR1 and CDR2 are SGHTA and FQGTGA. V was shortened by 2 bases and J by 7 bases, with 12 bases between the two germline ends. The CDR3 region has the DNA TGTGCCAGCAGCTTAGGACACGGGCGGAATGAGCAGTTCTTC. Translating gives CASSLGHGRNEQFF.

The V and J genes are TRBV5-8 and TRBJ2-7; D may be TRBD1 or TRBD2 (5 bases each). CDR1 and CDR2 from the germline V gene are SGHTS and YDEGEE. V shed 2 bases and J shed 1 base, with 13 bases lying between them. The CDR3 is 15 amino acids. The CDR3 coding sequence is TGTGCCAGCAGCTTTTATACAGGACTGTCCTACGAGCAGTACTTC. Protein sequence: CASSFYTGLSYEQYF.

The V call is TRBV7-8, the J call TRBJ2-7; a possible D gene is TRBD1 (5 bases). CDR1 and CDR2 (germline): SGHVS, FQNEAQ. V lost 2 bases to trimming and J lost 1 base, with 9 bases between them. The CDR3 has 14 amino acids. CDR3: CASSLIGQSYEQYF. The CDR3 nucleotides read TGTGCCAGCAGCTTAATAGGACAATCCTACGAGCAGTACTTC.

The rearrangement joins TRBV28 to TRBJ2-2, with D tentatively TRBD1 or TRBD2 (6 bases each). The CDR3 is made up of 17 amino acids. Trimming removed 6 bases at V and 0 bases at J, with 17 bases between. The germline CDR1 and CDR2 sequences are MDHEN and SYDVKM. Here the CDR3 reads CASRGGPGLANTGELFF. The CDR3 bases are TGTGCCAGCAGAGGGGGGCCGGGCCTTGCGAACACCGGGGAGCTGTTTTTT.

On this clone: At one boundary the junction diverges from the germline segment, which might be a read error. This chain connects TRBV5-4 to TRBJ2-3; 8 bases agree with TRBD2. The CDR3 has 17 residues. The germline V gene has CDR1 SGHNT and CDR2 YYREEE (reference sequence). The CDR3 DNA is TGTGCCAGCACCAAAGGGGGAAACGGGAGGGCCGAGTATACGCGGTATTTT. Protein product: CASTKGGNGRAEYTRYF.

The chain is built from TRBV5-4 and TRBJ1-3; D call uncertain. The CDR3 contains 15 residues. The V gene's germline CDR1 is SGHNT and CDR2 YYREEE (reference sequence). V shed 2 bases and J shed 2 bases, with 11 bases lying between them. The CDR3 reads CASSFGAGPGNTIYF. Here the CDR3 DNA reads TGTGCCAGCAGCTTCGGAGCAGGCCCTGGAAACACCATATATTTT.

The V call is TRBV2, the J call TRBJ2-3, with a tentative D call TRBD2 (5 bases). The V gene lost 3 bases and the J gene lost 1 base, with 14 bases spanning the gap. This CDR3 contains 16 residues. Germline V CDR1 and CDR2: SNHLY, FYNNEI. The CDR3 nucleotides are TGTGCCAGCAGTGACCCGTGGCAGGAGGGCACAGATACGCAGTATTTT. It encodes CASSDPWQEGTDTQYF.

V is TRBV14 and J is TRBJ2-1; D is unresolved. With 5 bases removed from V and 0 bases from J, the gap between germline ends came to 17 bases. Per the germline V gene, CDR1 is SGHDN and CDR2 is FVKESK. The CDR3 sequence is 17 residues long. CDR3 nucleotide sequence: TGTGCCAGCAGCAAGTTGGATATTTCTATCTCCTACAATGAGCAGTTCTTC. Protein sequence: CASSKLDISISYNEQFF.

The gene calls are TRBV7-9 and TRBJ2-1, with no clear D. Germline-derived CDR1 and CDR2 are SEHNR and FQNEAQ (reference sequence). The CDR3 runs 15 residues. Trimming took 5 bases from V and 9 from J, leaving 20 bases between them. CDR3 bases: TGTGCCAGCAGCCAGACATCAGGAGAAACTGGTGAGCAGTTCTTC. Amino acid sequence: CASSQTSGETGEQFF.

This chain joins TRBV10-1 and TRBJ2-7, with D perhaps being TRBD1 or TRBD2 (5 bases each). The CDR3 is 14 amino acids. Germline V gene sequence: CDR1 WNHNN, CDR2 SYGVQD (reference sequence). The V end was cut by 5 bases, the J end by 0 bases, with 11 bases between. CDR3 amino acids: CASSRDLSSYEQYF. For the CDR3, the DNA is TGCGCCAGCAGTCGGGACCTGAGCTCCTACGAGCAGTACTTC.

The chain couples TRBV9 to TRBJ2-2, with D uncertain. Looked up from germline, CDR1 is SGDLS and CDR2 is YYNGEE. Trimming took 0 bases from V and 5 from J, leaving 11 bases between them. The CDR3 sequence is 15 residues long. Here the CDR3 DNA reads TGTGCCAGCAGCGTAGATAGGCGAGAAACCGGGGAGCTGTTTTTT. Translating it yields CASSVDRRETGELFF.

This chain uses TRBV9 with TRBJ2-7, with D unresolved. The CDR3 spans 15 residues. Germline CDR1 and CDR2: SGDLS and YYNGEE. Deletions cut 0 bases from V and 3 bases from J, with 13 bases between. This CDR3 reads CASSVGPDVSYEQYF. CDR3 coding DNA: TGTGCCAGCAGCGTAGGTCCCGATGTCAGCTACGAGCAGTACTTC.

The chain uses TRBV11-3 and TRBJ2-1, with 7 bases aligning to TRBD1. V dropped 3 bases and J dropped 7; count of bases not matched to a gene: 6. The CDR3 extends over 14 amino acids. Germline CDR1 is SGHNT and CDR2 is YENEEA. The CDR3 reads CASSFDRARNEQFF. The CDR3 nucleotides read TGTGCCAGCAGCTTCGACAGGGCGAGAAATGAGCAGTTCTTC.

The chain combines TRBV20-1 with TRBJ2-7; D remains ambiguous. The ends were cut back, 6 bases at V and 6 bases at J, with 6 bases in the middle. The CDR3 consists of 9 residues. Germline V gene sequence: CDR1 DFQATT, CDR2 SNEGSKA (reference sequence). CDR3: CSAPSEQYF. The CDR3 DNA reads TGCAGTGCCCCCTCCGAGCAGTACTTC.

The rearrangement joins TRBV7-8 to TRBJ2-4; possibly TRBD2 for D (7 bases). This CDR3 has 15 residues. V was trimmed by 0 bases and J by 8 bases, leaving 14 bases between them. CDR1 is SGHVS, CDR2 FQNEAQ, per germline. CDR3 coding DNA: TGTGCCAGCAGCTTAGCGGAGGGGGGGGTGTACATTCAGTACTTC. It yields the protein CASSLAEGGVYIQYF.

V gene TRBV10-2 combines with J gene TRBJ2-7, with 10 bases lining up with TRBD2. Per the germline V gene, CDR1 is WSHSY and CDR2 is SAAADI. The V and J ends lost 8 bases and 8 bases, in that order; junction bases with no gene match: 15. This CDR3 spans 15 amino acids. The CDR3 is CASARLQREGFKQYF. The CDR3, as DNA: TGCGCCAGCGCCCGTCTCCAGCGGGAGGGTTTCAAGCAGTACTTC.

This chain links TRBV6-1 with TRBJ2-7, with 8 bases identical to TRBD2. With 5 bases clipped from V and 0 bases from J, the junction kept 3 bases outside the gene matches. Looked up from germline, CDR1 is MNHNS and CDR2 is SASEGT. The CDR3 is made up of 14 amino acids. CDR3 sequence (DNA): TGTGCCAGCAGTAGCGGGAGTAGCTCCTACGAGCAGTACTTC. Translating gives CASSSGSSSYEQYF.

V and J are TRBV28 and TRBJ2-1, with 11 positions matching TRBD1. V was clipped by 4 bases and J by 7 bases; unmatched bases: 9. Germline V lookup: CDR1 MDHEN, CDR2 SYDVKM. The CDR3 covers 16 residues. The CDR3 DNA follows: TGTGCCAGCAGTTATAGGACAGGGGGCGGGTATAATGAGCAGTTCTTC. This gives the protein CASSYRTGGGYNEQFF.

The chain joins TRBV29-1 to TRBJ2-2; D is perhaps TRBD1 or TRBD2 (5 bases each). Germline CDR1 and CDR2: SQVTM and ANQGSEA. CDR3 length equals 12 residues. V lost 3 bases and J 7 bases, leaving 9 bases between the germline ends. CDR3 coding DNA: TGCAGCGTTGATCGGGGCGGCGGGGAGCTGTTTTTT. Its translation: CSVDRGGGELFF.

This clone was seen more than once but under ten times. At one of its ends the junction is not consistent with the germline gene, which may arise from a read error. The J gene is TRBJ1-4, the V gene TRBV19, with 11 bases that match TRBD1. Looked up from germline, CDR1 is LNHDA and CDR2 is SQIVND (reference sequence). The CDR3 spans 11 residues. The CDR3 sequence: CASREGTGGVF. In DNA form, the CDR3 reads TGTGCCAGTAGGGAGGGGACAGGGGGAGTTTTT.

This clone was observed a few times. The V call is TRBV5-8, the J call TRBJ1-5; 9 nucleotides line up with TRBD1. The V gene end was trimmed by 4 bases and the J gene end by 4 bases; junction bases not matched to a gene: 9. In germline, CDR1 is SGHTS, CDR2 YDEGEE. There are 16 residues in the CDR3. CDR3 in DNA: TGTGCCAGCAGCGCCTGGACAGGGGCAACGAATCAGCCCCAGCATTTT. Translated, it gives CASSAWTGATNQPQHF.

This chain joins TRBV21-1 and TRBJ2-5; the DNA was not compared with TRBD2, the D call given in the table. TRBV21-1 is assigned pseudogene status. The CDR3 length is 18 residues. The CDR3 region is CASKKMGPGLDATETQYF. Written as DNA, the CDR3 is TGTGCCAGCAAGAAAATGGGCCCGGGACTAGACGCAACGGAGACCCAGTACTTC.

The chain employs TRBV5-1 and TRBJ2-2; possible D gene TRBD1, 7 bases. This CDR3 is 14 amino acids long. Trimming shortened V by 6 bases and J by 0 bases, and 9 bases separated the two germline ends. The V gene's germline CDR1 is SGHRS and CDR2 YFSETQ. CDR3 residues: CASTGGTNTGELFF. DNA of the CDR3: TGCGCCAGCACAGGGGGGACGAACACCGGGGAGCTGTTTTTT.